The 8 T cell receptor beta chains below come from one sample, sequenced in a study of molecular identifiers for immune sequencing clone quantification (dated by TCRdb to about 2018). Library preparation employed PCR. The sequencing machine was a NextSeq 500. TCRdb reprocessing: public reads trimmed at Q25 with fastp, clones called with MiXCR, in-frame beta chains kept. Each CDR3 protein appears once, grouped with its most common genes and DNA. The sample records about 100,000 distinct CDR3 sequences, roughly 38% of which are singletons. About 4.2% of the sample lies in the top ten. The source material was naive CD8+ T cells from blood, with Jurkat cell RNA spiked in. What the cell subset or site label conveys for this sample: FACS-sorted CD8+CD4-CCR7+CD45RA+ naive T cells. The receptors here all came from a human donor in good health. Some libraries in this study had Jurkat cell RNA spiked in.

The rearrangement uses TRBV12-3 or TRBV12-4 and TRBJ2-7; D possibly corresponds to TRBD1 (6 bases). This CDR3 is 15 amino acids long. V gave up 3 bases and J gave up 2 bases, with 14 bases separating them. This CDR3 is CASSFVGTQAYEQYF. The CDR3 DNA reads TGTGCCAGCAGTTTCGTAGGGACACAAGCCTACGAGCAGTACTTC.

The chain carries TRBV9 and TRBJ2-5; possible D gene TRBD1, 6 bases. Per the germline V gene, CDR1 is SGDLS and CDR2 is YYNGEE. This CDR3 is built from 15 residues. Trimming cost V 0 bases and J 1 base, with 10 bases left between them. For the CDR3, the DNA is TGTGCCAGCAGCGTAGATGGCAGGGGCCAAGAGACCCAGTACTTC. It encodes CASSVDGRGQETQYF.

Comments on this clonotype: A much larger clone lies a single base off, so this may be a read error. The chain joins TRBV7-2 to TRBJ2-5; 7 bases are shared with TRBD2. Germline V gene sequence: CDR1 SGHTA, CDR2 FQGNSA. CDR3 length equals 15 residues. The CDR3 DNA reads TGTGCCAACAGCCCGTCAGCGGGAATCTTGGAGACCCAGTACTTC. Translating gives CANSPSAGILETQYF.

CDR3 coding DNA: TGTGCCAGCAGCCAACCTACAGGGGAGAGACTCTCTGGGGCCAACGTCCTGACTTTC. It codes for CASSQPTGERLSGANVLTF. This chain connects TRBV3-2 to TRBJ2-6; the DNA was not compared with TRBD1, the D call given in the table. TRBV3-2 is a recognized pseudogene. This CDR3 is built from 19 residues.

This chain joins TRBV4-2 and TRBJ2-7, with D perhaps given as TRBD1 or TRBD2 (5 bases each). Trimming removed 1 base from V and 3 bases from J, with 10 bases in between. The CDR3 is made up of 14 amino acids. Per the germline V gene, CDR1 is LGHNA and CDR2 is YNFKEQ. The CDR3 DNA reads as TGTGCCAGCAGCCAAGTGGGGGTTGGCTACGAGCAGTACTTC. The encoded protein is CASSQVGVGYEQYF.

This clonotype was recorded at least ten times. The chain carries TRBV7-2 and TRBJ1-2, with D uncertain. The CDR3 sequence is 14 residues long. V was pared by 3 bases and J by 4 bases, with 12 bases between. Germline CDR1 is SGHTA and CDR2 is FQGNSA. The CDR3 nucleotides are TGTGCCAGCAGCTTTGGGGTTGAGGGCTATGGCTACACCTTC. It codes for CASSFGVEGYGYTF. Full variable domain (outside the CDR3, taken from reference TRBV7-2 and TRBJ1-2): GAGVSQSPSNKVTEKGKDVELRCDPISGHTALYWYRQSLGQGLEFLIYFQGNSAPDKSGLPSDRFSAERTGGSVSTLTIQRTQQEDSAVYLCASSFGVEGYGYTFGSGTRLTVV.

V is TRBV7-8 and J is TRBJ2-1; D uncertain. V was shortened by 4 bases and J by 0 bases, with 13 bases between the two germline ends. The CDR3 length is 16 residues. Germline-derived CDR1 and CDR2 are SGHVS and FQNEAQ. The CDR3 region has the DNA TGTGCCAGCAGCTCACCTGGGATACCCTCCTACAATGAGCAGTTCTTC. This sequence encodes CASSSPGIPSYNEQFF.

This clonotype was detected only a few times. V gene TRBV19 combines with J gene TRBJ2-2; perhaps TRBD1 as D (5 bases). Germline V gives CDR1 LNHDA, CDR2 SQIVND (reference sequence). V lost 5 bases and J lost 6, with 13 bases in between. The CDR3 is 14 amino acids. CDR3 residues: CASSVFLGAGELFF. CDR3 in DNA: TGTGCCAGTAGTGTGTTTCTAGGGGCCGGGGAGCTGTTTTTT. Drawing the rest from reference TRBV19 and TRBJ2-2, the complete variable domain is DGGITQSPKYLFRKEGQNVTLSCEQNLNHDAMYWYRQDPGQGLRLIYYSQIVNDFQKGDIAEGYSVSREKKESFPLTVTSAQKNPTAFYLCASSVFLGAGELFFGEGSRLTVL.